This T cell receptor beta chain was observed in a study of T cell responses to AZD1222 COVID-19 vaccine. J gave up 5 bases and V 0 bases, and 3 bases lay outside the gene matches. The CDR3 loop spans 15 amino acids. Germline V gives CDR1 SEHNR, CDR2 FQNEAQ (reference sequence). The protocol was immunoSEQ multiplex PCR, while the TCRdb copy is restricted to in-frame clones and leaves out a portion. In the table there are tens of thousands of clones, roughly 84% of which are singletons. The sequencing here drew on peripheral blood, taken on day 0 of AZD1222 vaccination. The chain joins TRBV7-9 to TRBJ1-4; 7 nucleotides match TRBD1. The clonotype was recovered from an adult in good health. In DNA, the CDR3 is TGTGCCAGCAGCTTAGCGGGGGGACAGAATGAAAAACTGTTTTTT. It yields the protein CASSLAGGQNEKLFF.